Listed below are T cell receptor beta chains from one sample, sequenced in a study of early T cells in non-severe SARS-CoV-2 infection. Each CDR3 protein is one row after TCRdb ran MiXCR on the 5' RACE reads. The data hold approximately 100,000 distinct CDR3 sequences, with 9.5% to 11% observed a single time. Sequenced material: whole blood. Every receptor here comes from an adult who was a healthcare worker with PCR-confirmed SARS-CoV-2 infection or an uninfected control (not recorded which). The CDR3 runs from the conserved cysteine through the conserved F or W.

CDR3: CASSFGNRYNSPLHF
V: TRBV5-1

CDR3: CSARVTSGMIYEQYF
V: TRBV20-1

CDR3: CASRGRLGASYEQYF
V: TRBV11-3

CDR3: CASGHLGQPQHF
V: TRBV12-3/TRBV12-4

CDR3: CATSDSLDTGNTEAFF
V: TRBV24-1

CDR3: CAWLNTGELFF
V: TRBV30

CDR3: CASQGLAGDNEQFF
V: TRBV30

CDR3: CAWSPLGGTDTQYF
V: TRBV30

CDR3: CASSWLAGTTDTQYF
V: TRBV7-2

CDR3: CSARDWTDTGELFF
V: TRBV20-1

CDR3: CSVATKPQETQYF
V: TRBV20-1

CDR3: CASSLSLAANTGELFF
V: TRBV5-6

CDR3: CASRERDSWLVPFF
V: TRBV2

CDR3: CASLHNTGELFF
V: TRBV27

CDR3: CASSLQRASYEQYF
V: TRBV6-5

CDR3: CSGEAWDRGPDEQFF
V: TRBV29-1

CDR3: CASSPGLAEPYEQYF
V: TRBV5-6